This entry describes one TCR beta chain. CDR3 length: 15 amino acids. The V and J ends lost 6 bases and 4 bases respectively, with 15 bases between them. Germline CDR1 MRHNA, CDR2 SNTAGT. The sample originates from a study of blood T cell repertoires in COVID-19. About the study: Researchers got acute and convalescent COVID-19 samples from the United States, Italy and Spain.

Produced via immunoSEQ multiplex PCR; TCRdb's table is partial and in-frame only. This table has 220,000 or so clones, nearly 90% appearing once. Sequencing input: PBMCs or T cells enriched from blood (not recorded which). The V call is TRBV6-4, the J call TRBJ2-2, with TRBD2 as a possible D gene (6 bases). This clonotype was sampled from a man between 25 and 39 years old who had been exposed to COVID-19. DNA of the CDR3: TGTGCCAGCAGGCTAACTAGCTTCGCCACCGGGGAGCTGTTTTTT. This translates into CASRLTSFATGELFF.